One and the same sample provided the 3 T cell receptor beta chains below, sequenced in a study of CD8 T cells in ankylosing spondylitis. TCRdb re-analysed the 5' RACE reads in MiXCR, keeping a single row per CDR3 protein. Among roughly 130,000 distinct CDR3 sequences listed, roughly an eighth were seen once. Sequencing used blood, either unsorted or a sorted T cell fraction (not recorded which). Receptors were obtained from a female donor with ankylosing spondylitis or in good health (not recorded which).

This clonotype was found a few times. This sequence joins TRBV10-3 and TRBJ1-5, with unresolved D. V lost 10 bases, J lost 4 bases, and 14 bases lay in between. The CDR3 is 13 amino acids. The germline CDR1 and CDR2 sequences are ENHRY and SYGVKD. The CDR3 DNA reads TGTGCCACGCGATACACGGATAATCAGCCCCAGCATTTT. It encodes CATRYTDNQPQHF.

There are a few counts of this clonotype. A much larger clonotype is one base distant, so this may be a read error. V gene TRBV20-1 combines with J gene TRBJ2-1; 9 bases are a match to TRBD1. CDR3 length equals 17 residues. Germline CDR1 and CDR2: DFQATT and SNEGSKA (reference sequence). CDR3 coding DNA: TGCAGTACTAGAGACGTACCGGGACAGGGACACTACAATGAGCAGTTCTTC. Protein product: CSTRDVPGQGHYNEQFF.

This clonotype was counted a few times. The J gene is TRBJ1-1, the V gene TRBV5-4; the D is unclear. The CDR3 runs 13 residues. The germline CDR1 and CDR2 sequences are SGHNT and YYREEE (reference sequence). With 4 bases removed from V and 1 base from J, the gap between germline ends came to 8 bases. The CDR3 reads CASSPTTNTEAFF. The CDR3 DNA is TGTGCCAGCAGCCCTACAACGAACACTGAAGCTTTCTTT.